The clone carrying this T cell receptor beta chain showed up just a few times. This entry is derived from a study of blood T cells in healthy people across ages. The CDR3 has 15 residues. CDR1 and CDR2 (germline): MGHDK, SYGVNS. Then a second PCR, running roughly 7 to 11 cycles, was carried out with a sample-barcoded 5' primer and a J-beta primer mix. TCRdb reprocessed the 5' RACE reads with MiXCR, giving one entry per CDR3 protein. Of approximately 780,000 distinct CDR3 sequences listed, around 24% were seen once; the top ten hold around 3%. These data are also associated with another study on T cells of mothers and their children.

The sequencing sample was made of blood. The clonotype originates from a boy younger than 18 in good health. The chain joins TRBV25-1 to TRBJ2-5, with D hard to call. TRBJ2-1 matches the DNA end more closely, so the J call is doubtful. For the CDR3, the DNA is TGTGCCAGCAGTCAAAGGCAGTCGTCTAACAATGAGCAGTTCTTC. Its translation is CASSQRQSSNNEQFF.